A selection of T cell receptor beta chains follows, all from one sample in a study of monozygotic twins with cystic fibrosis. Clones were read by immunoSEQ multiplex PCR, and TCRdb kept only the in-frame ones, dropping some. The profile covers approximately 32,000 clones, with around 96% appearing a single time and 0.17% taken by the ten largest. The sample was blood. All receptors come from a girl aged 2-10 years with cystic fibrosis. Both conserved end residues are trimmed from each CDR3.

TRBV5-6	ASSLALGIGEQY
TRBV19	ASTSSGGANTQY
TRBV30	AWSVLGGTEAF
TRBV5-4	ASLGGGSEKLF
TRBV2	ASRATGGPNNEQF
TRBV4-2	ASSREDSPLH
TRBV6-5	ASTQDPANGEQF
TRBV4-2	ASSQDTDTQY
TRBV5-6	ASSLGAGSEKLF
TRBV2	ATQGGDRYNEQF
TRBV27	ASSRTGGYEETQY
TRBV19	ASSIGTPRANEQF
TRBV14	ASSQDSSGYYEQY
TRBV18	ASSLLVDQLPHGYT
TRBV29-1	SAWLPSPRRYSPAYEQY
TRBV28	ASSLRQPFEAF
TRBV29-1	SGGLGGNEQF
TRBV7-6	ASSFPDYTSEQF
TRBV28	ASREAYGYT
TRBV7-9	ASSSSRPSYNEQF
TRBV19	ASSIGQQNYGYT
TRBV4-2	ASSQDIKGHTEAF
TRBV18	ASSPSGGSGNTIY
TRBV29-1	SVGAGGDYGYT
TRBV29-1	SVEVAQTGTGELF
TRBV5-4	ASSLNQGPTTDTQY
TRBV2	ASAGQGSNTGELF